The clone carrying this T cell receptor beta chain has only one observation. This sample also contains other DNA sequences that code for the same CDR3. This entry is derived from a study of blood T cell repertoires in COVID-19. Generated by immunoSEQ multiplex PCR, the TCRdb table keeps only in-frame clones and is missing some. The data hold around 280,000 clones, with around nine tenths observed a single time. The CDR3 consists of 16 residues. Germline-derived CDR1 and CDR2 are LNHNV and YYDKDF (reference sequence). The ends were cut back, 0 bases at V and 0 bases at J, with 9 bases in the middle. Sequencing used peripheral blood. The source of this sequence is a man in his 70s with acute or convalescent COVID-19. The rearrangement uses TRBV15 and TRBJ1-5, with a weak D call TRBD1 (6 bases). The CDR3 region is CATSRDGGASNQPQHF. The CDR3 bases are TGTGCCACCAGCAGAGATGGGGGGGCTAGCAATCAGCCCCAGCATTTT. The full variable domain, rest sourced from reference TRBV15 and TRBJ1-5, is DAMVIQNPRYQVTQFGKPVTLSCSQTLNHNVMYWYQQKSSQAPKLLFHYYDKDFNNEADTPDNFQSRRPNTSFCFLDIRSPGLGDTAMYLCATSRDGGASNQPQHFGDGTRLSIL.